This record concerns one T cell receptor (beta chain) sequence. What this receptor recognizes is not known. A read error may be the cause here, since a much bigger clone is one base away. The TCR beta CDR3 regions were amplified from RNA transcripts. The first round of RT-PCR for the TCR CDR3 was performed with the HTBI primer set and the Qiagen OneStep RT-PCR kit. Libraries were constructed in a second round of multiplex PCR, after which size selection and purification were carried out. Sequencing of the libraries was done on an Illumina HiSeq2000 using paired-end 100 bp reads. The authors' analysis ran thus. SOAPnuke was used to process the raw data, with reads discarded if the reads contained adapters or uncalled bases, had a mean Phred below 15, or lacked an exact constant-primer or identifier match. High-quality paired reads were merged with COPE v1.2.5, and unique nucleotide sequences were defined as clonotypes. Clonotypes were aligned to IMGT TRBV, TRBD and TRBJ reference segments using MiTCR v1.1. Only V-J combinations with frequency above 0.0001, covering 99% to 99.2% of repertoires, were analysed. The TCS score was defined as F50 (clonal expansion) divided by E x V (chaos), with BLOSUM62-based TCRdist calculated between CDR3 peptides within each V-J. Welch's t-statistics and random forest reduced 450 to 600 V-J features to roughly 13, which were used in a naive Bayes classifier (R e1071). TCRdb passed the public sequencing reads through fastp at Q25 and MiXCR, retaining productive beta sequences. CDR3 protein duplicates are merged, each entry listing the most common genes and DNA. What appears here as the V and J calls and clone size reflects TCRdb's work, not the paper's. This sample has fewer than 550,000 distinct CDR3 sequences in its table, and around 14% of those were observed once. The ten largest account for approximately 7.5% of the sample.

This entry comes from a study of T cells in Graves' hyperthyroidism and ophthalmopathy (dated by TCRdb to between 2018 and 2021). With regard to the full study: Peripheral blood was sampled at the time of initial diagnosis, prior to any treatment. The paper reports TCR Vbeta CDR3 sequencing of more than 120 peripheral blood samples: 40 or so ophthalmopathy, fewer than 80 hyperthyroidism and about 17 progressor patients. The 85 to 100 discovery patients were randomly split 7:3 into training and test sets. Thyroid tissue and blood T-cell repertoires from several Graves' hyperthyroidism patients were also compared in the study. Prospective prediction of ophthalmopathy was tested in an independent validation cohort of 18 to 20 hyperthyroidism patients and 15 to 17 patients who later progressed to ophthalmopathy. To identify distinguishing TCR V-J signatures, a discovery cohort of 90 to 100 patients was used, comprising 40 to 45 with Graves' ophthalmopathy and 57 with stable Graves' hyperthyroidism. Following sampling, methimazole starting at 30 mg daily was given to hyperthyroidism patients, and high-dose intravenous methylprednisolone was given to ophthalmopathy patients. The paper's findings and limits, for the study overall: Blood samples also contained most of the expanded thyroid clonotypes (frequency above 0.001), which suggests that blood repertoires may reflect thyroid immune responses. In cross-validation, a model built on a 13 V-J signature told ophthalmopathy apart from stable hyperthyroidism with approximately 91% sensitivity and approximately 84% specificity, and in testing the same model reached 80%/75%. No statistical method was used to fix the sample size in advance, and group allocation was not hidden from the investigators. In validation, progression to ophthalmopathy was predicted by the model with 55% to 71% sensitivity and 72% to 80% specificity, a median of roughly six months before onset.

Graves' hyperthyroidism was defined as stable when no progression to ophthalmopathy occurred over 18 months of follow-up. The hyperthyroidism patients were between 18 and 65 years old and newly diagnosed, with a disease duration of less than 2 months. Patients with uncontrolled infections, other autoimmune diseases, pregnancy or lactation were excluded. Clinical symptoms, serum thyroxine and TRAb, thyroid ultrasound, and orbital computed tomography formed the basis for the diagnoses. PBMCs were separated from approximately 9.9 ml of fresh peripheral blood using Ficoll-Paque density gradient centrifugation. Total RNA was extracted with Trizol reagent, and quality was checked on an Agilent 2100 Bioanalyzer. After removal of 2 bases from V and 2 bases from J, the junction retains 5 bases not matched to a gene. From the cysteine through the phenylalanine, the CDR3 covers 15 amino acids. Solely the CDR3 DNA is kept, with 45 bases framed from the first base. CDR1 and CDR2 were assigned from the germline V gene (reference sequence) as LNHNV and YYDKDF.

Sample: blood. The sequence joins TRBV15 to TRBJ2-7, with 8 bases aligning to TRBD2. This TCR derives from a woman younger than 30 with Graves' hyperthyroidism. The sequenced DNA: TGTGCCACCAGCAGATTCAGCGGGAGCCCCTACGAGCAGTACTTC. Translated, it gives CATSRFSGSPYEQYF.